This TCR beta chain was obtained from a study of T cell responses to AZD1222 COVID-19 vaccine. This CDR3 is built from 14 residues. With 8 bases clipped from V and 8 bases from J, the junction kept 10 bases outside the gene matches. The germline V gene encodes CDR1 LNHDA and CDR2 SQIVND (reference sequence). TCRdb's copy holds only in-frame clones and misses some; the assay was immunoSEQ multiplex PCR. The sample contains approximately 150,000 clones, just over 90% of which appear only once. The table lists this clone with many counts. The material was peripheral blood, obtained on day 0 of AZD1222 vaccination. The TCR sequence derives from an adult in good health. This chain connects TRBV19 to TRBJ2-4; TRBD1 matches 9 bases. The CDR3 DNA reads TGTGCCAGTGCCCGAGGACAGGGGTACCACATTCAGTACTTC. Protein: CASARGQGYHIQYF.